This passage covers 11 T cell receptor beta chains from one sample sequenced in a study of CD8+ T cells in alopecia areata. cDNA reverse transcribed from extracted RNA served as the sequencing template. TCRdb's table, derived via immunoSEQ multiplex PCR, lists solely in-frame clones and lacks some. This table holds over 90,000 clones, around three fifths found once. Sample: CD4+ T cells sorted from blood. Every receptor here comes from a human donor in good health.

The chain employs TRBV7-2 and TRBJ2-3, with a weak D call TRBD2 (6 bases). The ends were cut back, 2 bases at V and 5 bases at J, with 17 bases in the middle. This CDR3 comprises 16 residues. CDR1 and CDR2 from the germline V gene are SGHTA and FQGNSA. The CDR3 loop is CASSLRTSIYGDTQYF. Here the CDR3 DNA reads TGTGCCAGCAGCTTACGAACTAGCATCTATGGAGATACGCAGTATTTT. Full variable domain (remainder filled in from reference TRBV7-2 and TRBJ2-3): GAGVSQSPSNKVTEKGKDVELRCDPISGHTALYWYRQSLGQGLEFLIYFQGNSAPDKSGLPSDRFSAERTGGSVSTLTIQRTQQEDSAVYLCASSLRTSIYGDTQYFGPGTRLTVL.

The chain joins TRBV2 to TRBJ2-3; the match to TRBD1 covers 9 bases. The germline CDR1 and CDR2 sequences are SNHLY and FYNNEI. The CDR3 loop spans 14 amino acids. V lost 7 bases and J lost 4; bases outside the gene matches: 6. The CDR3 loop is CASKTQGASDTQYF. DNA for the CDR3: TGTGCCAGCAAAACACAGGGGGCGTCAGATACGCAGTATTTT.

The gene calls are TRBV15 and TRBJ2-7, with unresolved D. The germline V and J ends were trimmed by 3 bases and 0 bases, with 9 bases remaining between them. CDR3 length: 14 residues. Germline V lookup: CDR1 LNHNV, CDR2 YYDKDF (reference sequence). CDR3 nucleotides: TGTGCCACCAGCAGCCCGAGGAGCTCCTACGAGCAGTACTTC. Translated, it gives CATSSPRSSYEQYF.

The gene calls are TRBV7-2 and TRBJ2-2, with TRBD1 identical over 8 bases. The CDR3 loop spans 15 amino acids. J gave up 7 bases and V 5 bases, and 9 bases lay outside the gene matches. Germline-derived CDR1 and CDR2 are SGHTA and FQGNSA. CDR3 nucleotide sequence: TGTGCCAGCAGCGGACAGGGACTCATCGGCGGGGAGCTGTTTTTT. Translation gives CASSGQGLIGGELFF.

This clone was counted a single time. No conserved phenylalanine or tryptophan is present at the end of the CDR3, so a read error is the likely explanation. CDR3 residues: CASSYRGSPLHS. The CDR3 bases are TGTGCCAGCAGTTATCGGGGGTCACCCCTCCACTCT. The chain uses TRBV6-6 and TRBJ1-6; D is perhaps TRBD1 (5 bases). This CDR3 comprises 12 residues. V was cut by 3 bases and J by 10 bases, with 7 bases left in between. Germline V CDR1 and CDR2: MNHNY, SVGAGI (reference sequence).

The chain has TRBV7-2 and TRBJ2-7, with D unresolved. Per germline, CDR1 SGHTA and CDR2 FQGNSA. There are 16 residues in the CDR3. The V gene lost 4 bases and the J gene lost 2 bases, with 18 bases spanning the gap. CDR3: CASSSSKAPKPYEQYF. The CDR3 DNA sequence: TGTGCCAGCAGCTCCTCCAAGGCGCCGAAACCCTACGAGCAGTACTTC.

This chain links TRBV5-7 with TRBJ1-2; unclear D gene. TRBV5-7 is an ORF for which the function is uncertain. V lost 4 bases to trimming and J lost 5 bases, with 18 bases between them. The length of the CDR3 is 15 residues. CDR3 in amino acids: CASSILPSKAYGYTF. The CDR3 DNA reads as TGTGCCAGCAGCATATTACCCAGCAAAGCTTATGGCTACACCTTC.

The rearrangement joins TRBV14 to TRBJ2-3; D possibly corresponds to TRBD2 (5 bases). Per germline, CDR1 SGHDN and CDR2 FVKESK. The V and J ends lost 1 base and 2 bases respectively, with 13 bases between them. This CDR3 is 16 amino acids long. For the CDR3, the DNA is TGTGCCAGCAGCCAAGCGCTCCCCGGACTCACAGATACGCAGTATTTT. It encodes CASSQALPGLTDTQYF.

The CDR3 region is CASSQVTTGTIQYF. CDR3 in DNA: TGTGCCAGCAGCCAAGTAACTACCGGGACAATACAGTACTTC. The chain uses TRBV14 and TRBJ2-7, with D possibly matching TRBD1 (6 bases). V shed 1 base and J shed 10 bases, with 17 bases lying between them. The CDR3 totals 14 residues. Looked up from germline, CDR1 is SGHDN and CDR2 is FVKESK.

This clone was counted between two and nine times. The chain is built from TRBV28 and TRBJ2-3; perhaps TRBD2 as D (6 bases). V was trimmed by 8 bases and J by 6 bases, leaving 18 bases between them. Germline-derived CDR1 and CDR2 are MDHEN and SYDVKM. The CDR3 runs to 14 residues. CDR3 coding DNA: TGTGCCAGCCTTACGGGACTTCCGACGGATACGCAGTATTTT. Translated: CASLTGLPTDTQYF.

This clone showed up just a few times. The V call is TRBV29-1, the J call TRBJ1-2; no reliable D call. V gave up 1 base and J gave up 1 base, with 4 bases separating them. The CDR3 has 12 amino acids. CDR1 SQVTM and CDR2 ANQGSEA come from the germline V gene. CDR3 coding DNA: TGCAGCGTTGAAGTGTTTAACTATGGCTACACCTTC. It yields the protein CSVEVFNYGYTF.